Listed here are 25 T cell receptor beta chains from one sample, sequenced in a study of T cells in Graves' hyperthyroidism and ophthalmopathy. RNA transcripts gave rise to amplified TCR beta CDR3 regions. HTBI primers were used for first-round RT-PCR of the TCR CDR3. TCRdb passed the multiplex PCR reads through MiXCR, listing each CDR3 protein once. The sample consists of approximately 410,000 distinct CDR3 sequences, roughly an eighth of them appearing once. The sequenced sample consisted of blood. These receptors all stem from a young woman with Graves' hyperthyroidism.

The CDR3 bases are TGTGCCAGCAGCGATGCGGGTGTCGCCTACAATGAGCAGTTCTTC. Protein product: CASSDAGVAYNEQFF. The genes are TRBV9 and TRBJ2-1, with a weak D call TRBD2 (5 bases). CDR1 is SGDLS, CDR2 YYNGEE, per germline. V gave up 3 bases and J gave up 2 bases, with 12 bases separating them. This CDR3 is built from 15 residues. Full variable domain (missing parts from reference TRBV9 and TRBJ2-1): DSGVTQTPKHLITATGQRVTLRCSPRSGDLSVYWYQQSLDQGLQFLIQYYNGEERAKGNILERFSAQQFPDLHSELNLSSLELGDSALYFCASSDAGVAYNEQFFGPGTRLTVL.

This clonotype turned up a few times. This chain joins TRBV5-1 and TRBJ2-7, with TRBD1 matching over 8 bases. This CDR3 contains 15 residues. V trimming: 0 bases; J trimming: 5 bases; junction bases outside the gene matches: 7. From germline, CDR1 is SGHRS and CDR2 YFSETQ. The CDR3 is CASSLEGTGIHEQYF. The CDR3 bases are TGCGCCAGCAGCTTGGAAGGGACAGGTATCCACGAGCAGTACTTC.

This clonotype was counted a few times. This chain uses TRBV12-3 or TRBV12-4 with TRBJ2-2; 12 nucleotides align to TRBD2. With 7 bases clipped from V and 4 bases from J, the junction kept 4 bases outside the gene matches. This CDR3 spans 15 amino acids. CDR3 sequence (DNA): TGTGCCAGCACTCTACTAGCGGGAGGCACCGGGGAGCTGTTTTTT. It specifies CASTLLAGGTGELFF.

This clonotype was seen only a few times. The chain employs TRBV5-5 and TRBJ2-1; D is unclear. The CDR3 contains 12 residues. The V gene lost 2 bases and the J gene lost 5 bases, with 5 bases spanning the gap. Germline loops: CDR1 SGHKS, CDR2 YYEKEE (reference sequence). CDR3 coding DNA: TGTGCCAGCAGCTTCGTCAACAATGAGCAGTTCTTC. Its translation: CASSFVNNEQFF.

This clonotype was counted ten times or more. The chain uses TRBV12-3 or TRBV12-4 and TRBJ2-1; no firm D call. Trimming removed 1 base at V and 3 bases at J, with 7 bases between. The CDR3 spans 14 residues. CDR3 coding DNA: TGTGCCAGCAGTTTAGGGGCCAACTACAATGAGCAGTTCTTC. Encoded protein: CASSLGANYNEQFF.

This clonotype was seen a few times. This chain connects TRBV6-1 to TRBJ2-2; D is uncertain. Germline V gives CDR1 MNHNS, CDR2 SASEGT. The V and J ends lost 2 bases and 5 bases respectively, with 9 bases between them. The length of the CDR3 is 14 residues. CDR3 nucleotide sequence: TGTGCCAGCAGTGAAAGTTGGGGTACCGGGGAGCTGTTTTTT. It yields the protein CASSESWGTGELFF.

This clonotype was seen many times. V is TRBV20-1 and J is TRBJ2-7; TRBD2 matches at 10 bases. The CDR3 covers 14 residues. V was clipped by 0 bases and J by 6 bases; unmatched bases: 5. Germline V CDR1 and CDR2: DFQATT, SNEGSKA (reference sequence). This CDR3 is CSARDPAGGREQYF. In DNA, the CDR3 is TGCAGTGCTAGAGATCCAGCGGGAGGGCGCGAGCAGTACTTC.

The chain employs TRBV6-1 and TRBJ2-1; D may be TRBD2 (6 bases). This CDR3 has 16 amino acids. Trimming stripped 7 bases from V and 9 bases from J, with 25 bases between. Germline V gene data show CDR1 as MNHNS and CDR2 as SASEGT. Written as DNA, the CDR3 is TGTGCCAGCAACGAGTTACCTGCTAGCGATGGGTCTGAGCAGTTCTTC. Translation gives CASNELPASDGSEQFF.

This clonotype has a count of ten or more. The chain combines TRBV28 with TRBJ2-5; maybe TRBD2 (5 bases). CDR3 size: 12 residues. The V gene lost 1 base and the J gene lost 8 bases, with 8 bases spanning the gap. CDR1 MDHEN and CDR2 SYDVKM come from the germline V gene. DNA for the CDR3: TGTGCCAGCAGTTTATTCGGGGAAACCCAGTACTTC. It specifies CASSLFGETQYF. Full variable domain (remainder filled in from reference TRBV28 and TRBJ2-5): DVKVTQSSRYLVKRTGEKVFLECVQDMDHENMFWYRQDPGLGLRLIYFSYDVKMKEKGDIPEGYSVSREKKERFSLILESASTNQTSMYLCASSLFGETQYFGPGTRLLVL.

This clonotype was recorded many times. CDR3 sequence reads: CASSQEPGGEEQFF. CDR3 nucleotides: TGTGCCAGCAGCCAAGAGCCGGGAGGGGAAGAGCAGTTCTTC. The chain carries TRBV3-1 and TRBJ2-1, with TRBD2 matching over 8 bases. The length of the CDR3 is 14 residues. J gave up 10 bases and V 0 bases, and 5 bases lay outside the gene matches. Germline-derived CDR1 and CDR2 are LGHDT and YNNKEL (reference sequence).

CDR3 residues: CSARTTGGDGYTF. The CDR3 DNA sequence: TGCAGTGCGAGAACCACAGGGGGCGACGGCTACACCTTC. V gene TRBV20-1 combines with J gene TRBJ1-2; 9 bases map to TRBD1. The CDR3 spans 13 residues. Germline assignment: CDR1 DFQATT and CDR2 SNEGSKA (reference sequence). V shed 6 bases, J shed 8 bases, and the junction held 10 bases outside the gene matches.

This clonotype was seen many times. The V gene is TRBV20-1, the J gene TRBJ2-1; TRBD2 might be the D (6 bases). Germline CDR1 reads DFQATT; CDR2 reads SNEGSKA (reference sequence). This CDR3 region has 13 residues. With 3 bases removed from V and 4 bases from J, the gap between germline ends came to 10 bases. CDR3 DNA sequence: TGCAGTGCTAGGGATAGCGGATACAATGAGCAGTTCTTC. Its protein product is CSARDSGYNEQFF.

V and J are TRBV9 and TRBJ2-1; 7 bases fit TRBD1. This CDR3 spans 17 amino acids. Germline assignment: CDR1 SGDLS and CDR2 YYNGEE. V lost 2 bases to trimming and J lost 3 bases; unmatched junction nucleotides: 11. The CDR3 bases are TGTGCCAGCAGCGTTCGACAGGGCACGGACCTCTACAATGAGCAGTTCTTC. Translating it yields CASSVRQGTDLYNEQFF.

As regards this clonotype: One base away lies a much larger clone, so this may be a sequencing read error. This chain joins TRBV3-1 and TRBJ2-3, with 11 nucleotides matching TRBD2. There are 16 residues in the CDR3. The germline gives CDR1 LGHDT, CDR2 YNNKEL (reference sequence). The CDR3 nucleotides read TGTGTCAGCAGCGCTACTAGCGGGAGTCTCACAGATACGCAGTATTTT. It codes for CVSSATSGSLTDTQYF.

In this sample, this clonotype turned up a few times. This chain connects TRBV3-1 to TRBJ2-6; a weak D match, TRBD1 (5 bases). The V gene lost 0 bases and the J gene lost 2 bases, with 8 bases spanning the gap. This CDR3 spans 16 amino acids. Looked up from germline, CDR1 is LGHDT and CDR2 is YNNKEL (reference sequence). The CDR3 nucleotides are TGTGCCAGCAGCCAAGACACAGGAACTGGGGCCAACGTCCTGACTTTC. Its protein is CASSQDTGTGANVLTF.

This clonotype came up many times. The chain is built from TRBV30 and TRBJ2-7, with D perhaps TRBD2 (5 bases). The V and J ends lost 3 bases and 0 bases respectively, with 15 bases between them. Germline CDR1 reads GTSNPN; CDR2 reads SVGIG (reference sequence). The CDR3 spans 15 residues. The CDR3 is CAWSAFSESSYEQYF. CDR3 DNA: TGTGCCTGGAGCGCGTTTAGCGAGAGCTCCTACGAGCAGTACTTC.

Ten or more counts support this clonotype. The chain links TRBV11-2 to TRBJ2-7; D gene unclear. This CDR3 is 14 amino acids long. The germline gives CDR1 SGHAT, CDR2 FQNNGV. Trimming stripped 5 bases from V and 0 bases from J, with 11 bases between. CDR3 nucleotides: TGTGCCAGCAGCAGAGAACCGGGCTCCTACGAGCAGTACTTC. This translates into CASSREPGSYEQYF.

This clonotype was counted between two and nine times. V and J are TRBV7-6 and TRBJ2-1; 8 nucleotides line up with TRBD1. Looked up from germline, CDR1 is SGHVS and CDR2 is FNYEAQ. Trimming at V came to 1 base and at J to 14 bases, leaving 7 bases not matched to a gene. CDR3 length: 13 amino acids. The CDR3 is CASSLGTGRSKFF. The CDR3 coding sequence is TGTGCCAGCAGCTTAGGGACAGGGCGTTCTAAGTTCTTC. The variable domain in full, with the rest retrieved from reference TRBV7-6 and TRBJ2-1, is GAGVSQSPRYKVTKRGQDVALRCDPISGHVSLYWYRQALGQGPEFLTYFNYEAQQDKSGLPNDRFSAERPEGSISTLTIQRTEQRDSAMYRCASSLGTGRSKFFGPGTRLTVL.

This clonotype was recorded many times. V and J are TRBV12-3 or TRBV12-4 and TRBJ2-1; 11 bases are shared with TRBD2. The CDR3 totals 16 residues. V trimming: 1 base; J trimming: 3 bases; junction bases outside the gene matches: 2. The CDR3 loop is CASSLGSGRVYNEQFF. The CDR3 nucleotides are TGTGCCAGCAGTTTAGGTAGCGGGAGGGTCTACAATGAGCAGTTCTTC.

This clonotype was seen many times. V gene TRBV29-1 combines with J gene TRBJ2-3; 9 bases are shared with TRBD2. Germline V CDR1 and CDR2: SQVTM, ANQGSEA. After removal of 7 bases from V and 5 bases from J, the junction contained 10 bases not matched to a gene. This CDR3 has 14 residues. In nucleotides, the CDR3 is TGCAGCGCCACAGGGACTAGCTTCGGAGATACGCAGTATTTT. Its translation is CSATGTSFGDTQYF.

This clonotype was counted many times. This chain uses TRBV29-1 with TRBJ2-7; 7 bases match TRBD1. The trim removed 6 bases at V and 2 bases at J, leaving 7 bases unmatched. Germline lookup yields CDR1 SQVTM and CDR2 ANQGSEA. CDR3 length: 13 residues. The chain's CDR3 is CSVITGTAYEQYF. The CDR3 DNA reads TGCAGCGTGATAACCGGGACAGCCTACGAGCAGTACTTC.

There are many counts of this clonotype. The chain couples TRBV5-1 to TRBJ2-3; 7 bases are a match to TRBD1. The CDR3 runs 13 residues. Per the germline V gene, CDR1 is SGHRS and CDR2 is YFSETQ. CDR3 bases: TGCGGCTCTCAGGGACAGACCACAGATACGCAGTATTTT. It encodes CGSQGQTTDTQYF.

This clonotype came up a few times. The chain has TRBV4-1 and TRBJ2-1, with 8 bases aligning to TRBD2. The CDR3 totals 15 residues. V was clipped by 0 bases and J by 5 bases; unmatched bases: 3. Per the germline V gene, CDR1 is MGHRA and CDR2 is YSYEKL. CDR3 sequence (DNA): TGCGCCAGCAGCCAAGATCCGCGGGGGGACAATGAGCAGTTCTTC. Amino acids: CASSQDPRGDNEQFF.

A remark on this clonotype: A much more abundant neighbour one base away suggests this may be a read error. The J gene is TRBJ2-1, the V gene TRBV6-4; D is ambiguous. The J call is uncertain, as TRBJ2-7 better fits the DNA end. This CDR3 has 16 residues. CDR1 and CDR2 from the germline V gene are MRHNA and SNTAGT. The CDR3 reads CASSYARGSPLNEQYF. The CDR3 nucleotides read TGTGCCAGCAGTTACGCCAGAGGCTCGCCCCTCAATGAGCAGTACTTC.

This clonotype was found many times. The chain carries TRBV11-3 and TRBJ2-1; TRBD1 aligns across 7 bases. The germline gives CDR1 SGHNT, CDR2 YENEEA. V was clipped by 2 bases and J by 1 base; unmatched bases: 5. This CDR3 spans 16 amino acids. The CDR3 reads CASSLRARGSYNEQFF. CDR3 nucleotide sequence: TGTGCCAGCAGCTTAAGGGCCAGGGGGTCCTACAATGAGCAGTTCTTC.